Below, one T cell receptor beta chain is given with its context. These data belong to a study of OX40 agonist ivuxolimab in advanced cancers. Profiled with immunoSEQ multiplex PCR; TCRdb holds only in-frame clones, not every one. The sample comprises over 40,000 clones, 70% to 90% of which are singletons, and around 23% rests with the top ten. This sequence was found in an adult with an advanced solid tumor such as melanoma, head and neck, liver or kidney cancer. The material was CD4+ or CD8+ T cells sorted from blood, obtained in a trial of the OX40 agonist ivuxolimab.

CDR3 region: CASSLPWGVNTEAFF. CDR3 nucleotide sequence: TGTGCCAGCAGCTTGCCCTGGGGGGTGAACACTGAAGCTTTCTTT. V and J are TRBV11-2 and TRBJ1-1, with a tentative D call TRBD1 (5 bases). V was cut by 3 bases and J by 0 bases, with 11 bases left in between. Per the germline V gene, CDR1 is SGHAT and CDR2 is FQNNGV. The CDR3 has 15 amino acids.